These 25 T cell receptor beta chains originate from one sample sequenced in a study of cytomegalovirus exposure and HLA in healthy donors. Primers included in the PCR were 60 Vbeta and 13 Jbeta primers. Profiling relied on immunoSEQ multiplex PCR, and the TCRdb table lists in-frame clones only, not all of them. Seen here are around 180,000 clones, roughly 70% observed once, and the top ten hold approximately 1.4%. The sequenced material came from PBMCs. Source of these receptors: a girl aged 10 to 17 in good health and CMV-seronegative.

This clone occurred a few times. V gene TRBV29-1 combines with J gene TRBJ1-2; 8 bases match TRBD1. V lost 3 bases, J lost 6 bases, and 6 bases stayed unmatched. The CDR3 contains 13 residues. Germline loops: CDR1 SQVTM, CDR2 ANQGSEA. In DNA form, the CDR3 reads TGCAGCGTTGAGTCAAGGACAGGGAATGGCTACACCTTC. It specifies CSVESRTGNGYTF.

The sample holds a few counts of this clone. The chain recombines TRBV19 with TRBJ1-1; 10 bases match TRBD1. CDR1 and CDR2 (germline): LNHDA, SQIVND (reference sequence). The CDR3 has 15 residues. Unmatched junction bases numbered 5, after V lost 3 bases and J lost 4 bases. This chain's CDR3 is CASSIGQGEGTEAFF. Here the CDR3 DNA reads TGTGCCAGTAGTATCGGACAGGGGGAAGGCACTGAAGCTTTCTTT.

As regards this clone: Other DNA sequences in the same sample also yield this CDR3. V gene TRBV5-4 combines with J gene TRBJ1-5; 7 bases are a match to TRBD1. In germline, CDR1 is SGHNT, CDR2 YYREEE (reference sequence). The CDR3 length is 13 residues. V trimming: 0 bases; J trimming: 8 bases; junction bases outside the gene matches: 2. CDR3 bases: TGTGCCAGCAGCTTGGCAGGACAGGAGCCCCAGCATTTT. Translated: CASSLAGQEPQHF.

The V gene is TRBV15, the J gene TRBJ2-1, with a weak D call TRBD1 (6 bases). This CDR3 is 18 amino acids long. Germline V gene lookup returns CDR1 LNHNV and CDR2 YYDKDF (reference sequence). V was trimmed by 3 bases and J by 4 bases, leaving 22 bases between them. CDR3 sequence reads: CATSSDMTGDTLYNEQFF. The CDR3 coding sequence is TGTGCCACCAGCAGCGACATGACAGGTGATACACTTTACAATGAGCAGTTCTTC.

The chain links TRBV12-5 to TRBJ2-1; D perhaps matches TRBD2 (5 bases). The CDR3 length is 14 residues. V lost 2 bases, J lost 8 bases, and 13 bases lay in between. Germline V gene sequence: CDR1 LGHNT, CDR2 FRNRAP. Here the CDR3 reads CASGLYKTMDEQFF. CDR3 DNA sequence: TGTGCTAGTGGTTTGTATAAGACTATGGATGAGCAGTTCTTC.

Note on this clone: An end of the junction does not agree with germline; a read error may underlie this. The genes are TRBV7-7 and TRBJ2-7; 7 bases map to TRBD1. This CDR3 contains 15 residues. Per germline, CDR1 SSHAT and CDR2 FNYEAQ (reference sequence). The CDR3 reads CASSLAKGAAYEQYF. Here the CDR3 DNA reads TGTGCTAGCAGCTTAGCGAAGGGGGCGGCCTACGAGCAGTACTTC.

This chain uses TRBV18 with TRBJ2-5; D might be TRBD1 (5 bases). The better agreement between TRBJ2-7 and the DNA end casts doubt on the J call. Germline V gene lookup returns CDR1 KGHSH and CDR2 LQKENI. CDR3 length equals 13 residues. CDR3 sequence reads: CASSIRGNYEQYF. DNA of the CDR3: TGTGCCAGCTCAATTAGGGGAAATTACGAGCAGTACTTC.

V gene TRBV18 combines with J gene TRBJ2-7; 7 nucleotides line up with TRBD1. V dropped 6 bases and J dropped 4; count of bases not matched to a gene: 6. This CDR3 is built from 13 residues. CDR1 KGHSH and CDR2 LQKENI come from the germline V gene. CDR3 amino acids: CASSGQSVYEQYF. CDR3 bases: TGTGCCAGCTCGGGACAGTCTGTATACGAGCAGTACTTC. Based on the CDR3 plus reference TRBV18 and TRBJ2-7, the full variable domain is NAGVMQNPRHLVRRRGQEARLRCSPMKGHSHVYWYRQLPEEGLKFMVYLQKENIIDESGMPKERFSAEFPKEGPSILRIQQVVRGDSAAYFCASSGQSVYEQYFGPGTRLTVT.

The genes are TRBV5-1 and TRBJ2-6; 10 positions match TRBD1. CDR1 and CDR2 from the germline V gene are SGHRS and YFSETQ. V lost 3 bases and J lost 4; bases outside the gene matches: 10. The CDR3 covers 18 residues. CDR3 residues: CASSYRDRGLSGANVLTF. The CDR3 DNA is TGCGCCAGCAGCTACCGGGACAGGGGTTTATCCGGGGCCAACGTCCTGACTTTC.

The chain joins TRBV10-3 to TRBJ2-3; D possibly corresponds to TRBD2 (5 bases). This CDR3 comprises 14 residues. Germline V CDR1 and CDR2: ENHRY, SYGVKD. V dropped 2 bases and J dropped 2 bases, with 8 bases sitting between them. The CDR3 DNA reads TGTGCCATCAGTGAGCCCGGGAACACAGATACGCAGTATTTT. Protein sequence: CAISEPGNTDTQYF.

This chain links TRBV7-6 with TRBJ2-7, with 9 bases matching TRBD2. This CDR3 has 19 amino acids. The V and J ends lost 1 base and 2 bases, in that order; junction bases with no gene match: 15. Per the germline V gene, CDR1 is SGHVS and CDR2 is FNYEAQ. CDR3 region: CASSLGLAGGGGAPYEQYF. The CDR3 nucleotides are TGTGCCAGCAGCTTAGGGCTCGCGGGTGGCGGGGGGGCTCCCTACGAGCAGTACTTC.

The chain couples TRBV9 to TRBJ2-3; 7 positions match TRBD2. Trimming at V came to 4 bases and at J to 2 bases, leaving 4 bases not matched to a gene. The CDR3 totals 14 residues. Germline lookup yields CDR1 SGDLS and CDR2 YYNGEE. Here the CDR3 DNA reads TGTGCCAGCAGCCCAAGCGGGGCCACAGATACGCAGTATTTT. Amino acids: CASSPSGATDTQYF.

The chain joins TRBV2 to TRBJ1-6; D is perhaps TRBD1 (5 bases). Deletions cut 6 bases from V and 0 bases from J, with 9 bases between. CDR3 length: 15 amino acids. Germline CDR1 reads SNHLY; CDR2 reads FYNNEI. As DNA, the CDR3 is TGTGCCAGCAGGGGGCAGAGCTCCTATAATTCACCCCTCCACTTT. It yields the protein CASRGQSSYNSPLHF.

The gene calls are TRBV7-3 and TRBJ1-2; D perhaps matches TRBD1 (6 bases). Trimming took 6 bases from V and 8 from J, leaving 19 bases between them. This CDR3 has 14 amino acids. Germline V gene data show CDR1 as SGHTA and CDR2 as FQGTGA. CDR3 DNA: TGTGCCAGCAGAGGGTCAGGGGCGTTAGGGGGCTACACCTTC. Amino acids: CASRGSGALGGYTF.

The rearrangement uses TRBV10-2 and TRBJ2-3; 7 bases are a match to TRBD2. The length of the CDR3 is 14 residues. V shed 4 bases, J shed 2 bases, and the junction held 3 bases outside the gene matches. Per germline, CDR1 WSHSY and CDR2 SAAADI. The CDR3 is CASSASGITDTQYF. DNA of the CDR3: TGCGCCAGCAGTGCGAGCGGGATCACAGATACGCAGTATTTT.

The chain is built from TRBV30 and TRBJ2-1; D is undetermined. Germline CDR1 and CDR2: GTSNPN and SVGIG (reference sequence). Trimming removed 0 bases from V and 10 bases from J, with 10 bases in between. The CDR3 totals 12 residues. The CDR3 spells CAWSVRVREQFF. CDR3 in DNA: TGTGCCTGGAGTGTGCGCGTCCGGGAGCAGTTCTTC.

The CDR3 DNA is TGTGCCAGCAAGGACAGGGTGAGCAATCAGCCCCAGCATTTT. It yields the protein CASKDRVSNQPQHF. The chain employs TRBV2 and TRBJ1-5; 8 bases are shared with TRBD1. Germline V gives CDR1 SNHLY, CDR2 FYNNEI. V was pared by 7 bases and J by 1 base, with 3 bases of the junction left unmatched. The CDR3 sequence is 14 residues long.

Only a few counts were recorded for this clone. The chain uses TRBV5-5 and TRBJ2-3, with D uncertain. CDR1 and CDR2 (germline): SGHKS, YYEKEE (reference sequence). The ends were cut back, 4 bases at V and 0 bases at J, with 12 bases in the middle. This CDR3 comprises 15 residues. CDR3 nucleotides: TGTGCCAGCAGCCCCTTCCAGTCTAGCACAGATACGCAGTATTTT. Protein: CASSPFQSSTDTQYF.

In nucleotides, the CDR3 is TGTGCCAGCAGCCTAACCACAGGGACTAACTATGGCTACACCTTC. This codes for CASSLTTGTNYGYTF. V gene TRBV7-8 combines with J gene TRBJ1-2; the D gene is possibly TRBD1 (6 bases). Deletions cut 5 bases from V and 0 bases from J, with 13 bases between. This CDR3 comprises 15 residues. Germline V gene sequence: CDR1 SGHVS, CDR2 FQNEAQ.

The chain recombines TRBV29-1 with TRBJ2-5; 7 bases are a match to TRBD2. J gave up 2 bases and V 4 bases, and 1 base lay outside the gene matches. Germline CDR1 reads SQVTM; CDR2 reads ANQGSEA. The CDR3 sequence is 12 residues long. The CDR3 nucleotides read TGCAGCGTTGTCGGGGGGCAAGAGACCCAGTACTTC. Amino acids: CSVVGGQETQYF.

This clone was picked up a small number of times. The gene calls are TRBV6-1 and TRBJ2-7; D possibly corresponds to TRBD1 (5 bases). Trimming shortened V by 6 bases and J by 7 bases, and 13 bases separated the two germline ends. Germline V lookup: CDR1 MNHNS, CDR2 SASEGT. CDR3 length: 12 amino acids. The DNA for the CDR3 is TGTGCCAGCAGAATAGGGGTTTTGGAGCAGTACTTC. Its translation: CASRIGVLEQYF.

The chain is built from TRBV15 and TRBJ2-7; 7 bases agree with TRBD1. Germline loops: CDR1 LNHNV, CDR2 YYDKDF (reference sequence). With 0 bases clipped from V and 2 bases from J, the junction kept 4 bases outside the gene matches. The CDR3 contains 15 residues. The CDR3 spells CATSREGGPPYEQYF. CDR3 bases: TGTGCCACCAGCAGAGAAGGGGGCCCCCCCTACGAGCAGTACTTC. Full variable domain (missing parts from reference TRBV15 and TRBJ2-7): DAMVIQNPRYQVTQFGKPVTLSCSQTLNHNVMYWYQQKSSQAPKLLFHYYDKDFNNEADTPDNFQSRRPNTSFCFLDIRSPGLGDTAMYLCATSREGGPPYEQYFGPGTRLTVT.

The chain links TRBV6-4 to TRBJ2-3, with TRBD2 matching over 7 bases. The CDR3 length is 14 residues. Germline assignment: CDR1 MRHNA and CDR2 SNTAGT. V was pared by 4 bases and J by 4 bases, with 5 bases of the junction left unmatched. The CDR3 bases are TGTGCCAGCAGTGGGACTAGTAGCCCAGATACGCAGTATTTT. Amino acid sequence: CASSGTSSPDTQYF.

The CDR3 region is CASSPGQDPSYEQYF. CDR3 in DNA: TGTGCCAGCAGCCCAGGACAGGATCCCTCCTACGAGCAGTACTTC. This rearrangement joins TRBV7-6 to TRBJ2-7; TRBD1 agrees at 7 bases. The J segment lost 0 bases and the V segment lost 5 bases, leaving 7 bases of the junction unmatched. CDR1 and CDR2 from the germline V gene are SGHVS and FNYEAQ. This CDR3 comprises 15 residues.

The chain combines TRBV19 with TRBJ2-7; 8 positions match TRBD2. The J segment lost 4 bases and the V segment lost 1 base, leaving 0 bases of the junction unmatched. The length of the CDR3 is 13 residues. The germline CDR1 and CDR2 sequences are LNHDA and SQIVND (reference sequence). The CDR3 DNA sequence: TGTGCCAGTAGTATAGCGGGGGGGTACGAGCAGTACTTC. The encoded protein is CASSIAGGYEQYF.